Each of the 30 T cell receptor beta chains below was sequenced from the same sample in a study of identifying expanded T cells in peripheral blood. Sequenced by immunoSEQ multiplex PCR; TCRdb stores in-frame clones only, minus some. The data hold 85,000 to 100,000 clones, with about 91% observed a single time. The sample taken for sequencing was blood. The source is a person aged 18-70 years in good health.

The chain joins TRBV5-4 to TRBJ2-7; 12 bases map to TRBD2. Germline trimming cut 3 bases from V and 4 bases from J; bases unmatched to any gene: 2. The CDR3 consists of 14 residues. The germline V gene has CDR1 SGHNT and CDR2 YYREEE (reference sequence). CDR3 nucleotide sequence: TGTGCCAGCAGCTCGGGACTAGCGGGTTACGAGCAGTACTTC. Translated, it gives CASSSGLAGYEQYF. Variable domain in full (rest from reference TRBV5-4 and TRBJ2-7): ETGVTQSPTHLIKTRGQQVTLRCSSQSGHNTVSWYQQALGQGPQFIFQYYREEENGRGNFPPRFSGLQFPNYSSELNVNALELDDSALYLCASSSGLAGYEQYFGPGTRLTVT.

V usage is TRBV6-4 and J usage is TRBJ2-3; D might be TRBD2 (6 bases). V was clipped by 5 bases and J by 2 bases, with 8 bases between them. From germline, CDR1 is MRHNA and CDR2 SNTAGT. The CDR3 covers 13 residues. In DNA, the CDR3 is TGTGCCAGCAGTTTAGCGGACACAGATACGCAGTATTTT. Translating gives CASSLADTDTQYF.

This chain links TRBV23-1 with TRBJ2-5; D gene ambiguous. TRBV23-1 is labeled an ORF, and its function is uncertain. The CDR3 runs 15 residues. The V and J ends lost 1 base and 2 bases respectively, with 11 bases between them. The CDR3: CASSQYSDTQETQYF. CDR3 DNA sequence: TGCGCCAGCAGTCAATACTCCGACACTCAAGAGACCCAGTACTTC.

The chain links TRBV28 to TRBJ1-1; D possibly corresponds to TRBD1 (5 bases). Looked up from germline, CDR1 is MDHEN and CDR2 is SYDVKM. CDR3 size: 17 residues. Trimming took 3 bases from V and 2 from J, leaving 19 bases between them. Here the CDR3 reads CASSLARAGRANTEAFF. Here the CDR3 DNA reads TGTGCCAGCAGTTTGGCAAGGGCGGGCAGGGCTAACACTGAAGCTTTCTTT. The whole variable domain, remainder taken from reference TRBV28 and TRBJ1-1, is DVKVTQSSRYLVKRTGEKVFLECVQDMDHENMFWYRQDPGLGLRLIYFSYDVKMKEKGDIPEGYSVSREKKERFSLILESASTNQTSMYLCASSLARAGRANTEAFFGQGTRLTVV.

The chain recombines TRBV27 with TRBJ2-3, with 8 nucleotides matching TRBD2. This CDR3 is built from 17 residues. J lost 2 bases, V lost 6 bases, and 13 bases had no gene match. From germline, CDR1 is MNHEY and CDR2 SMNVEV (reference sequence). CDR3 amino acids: CASRPGRGGAPTDTQYF. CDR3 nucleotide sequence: TGTGCCAGCAGACCCGGGAGGGGGGGGGCGCCCACAGATACGCAGTATTTT.

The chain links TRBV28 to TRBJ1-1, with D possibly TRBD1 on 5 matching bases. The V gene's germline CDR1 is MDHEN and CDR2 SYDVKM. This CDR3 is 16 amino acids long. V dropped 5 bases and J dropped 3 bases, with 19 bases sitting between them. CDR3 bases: TGTGCCAGCAGTCCCCCGGGACCCACCCGGTACACTGAAGCTTTCTTT. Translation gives CASSPPGPTRYTEAFF.

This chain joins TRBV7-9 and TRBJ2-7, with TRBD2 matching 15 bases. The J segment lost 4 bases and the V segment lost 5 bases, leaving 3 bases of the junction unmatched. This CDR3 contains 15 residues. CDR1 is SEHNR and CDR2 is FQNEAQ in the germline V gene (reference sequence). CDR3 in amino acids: CASSGGLAGGYEQYF. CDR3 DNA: TGTGCCAGCAGCGGGGGACTAGCGGGAGGTTACGAGCAGTACTTC.

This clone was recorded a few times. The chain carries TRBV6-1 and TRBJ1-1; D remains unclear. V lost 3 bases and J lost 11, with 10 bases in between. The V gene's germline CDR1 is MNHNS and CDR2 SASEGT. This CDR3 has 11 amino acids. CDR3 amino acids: CASSEGLSAFF. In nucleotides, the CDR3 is TGTGCCAGCAGTGAGGGGTTGAGTGCTTTCTTT.

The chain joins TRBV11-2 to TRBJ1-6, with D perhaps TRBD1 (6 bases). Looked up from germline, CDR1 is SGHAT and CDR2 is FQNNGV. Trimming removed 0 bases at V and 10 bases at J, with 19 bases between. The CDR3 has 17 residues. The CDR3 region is CASSLEEDMGARSPLHF. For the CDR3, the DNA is TGTGCCAGCAGCTTAGAGGAGGACATGGGGGCGCGCTCACCCCTCCACTTT.

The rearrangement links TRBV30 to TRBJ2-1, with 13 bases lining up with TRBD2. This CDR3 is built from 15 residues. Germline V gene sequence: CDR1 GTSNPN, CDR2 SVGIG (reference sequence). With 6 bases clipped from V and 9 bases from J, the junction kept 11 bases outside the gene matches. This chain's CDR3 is CACSPGLAGSAEQFF. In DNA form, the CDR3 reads TGTGCCTGCTCCCCGGGACTAGCGGGATCAGCTGAGCAGTTCTTC.

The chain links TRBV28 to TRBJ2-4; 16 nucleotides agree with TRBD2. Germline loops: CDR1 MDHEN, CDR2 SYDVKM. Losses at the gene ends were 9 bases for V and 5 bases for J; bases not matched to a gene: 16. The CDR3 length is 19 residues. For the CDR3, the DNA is TGTGCCAGTACCATATCCGGGACTAGCGGGAGGGGGGTCGAAAACATTCAGTACTTC. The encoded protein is CASTISGTSGRGVENIQYF.

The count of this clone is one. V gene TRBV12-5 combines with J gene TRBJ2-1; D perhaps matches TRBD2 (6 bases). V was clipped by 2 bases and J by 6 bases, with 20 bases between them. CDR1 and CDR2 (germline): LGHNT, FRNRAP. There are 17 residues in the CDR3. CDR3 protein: CASGLSSGTRYLNEQFF. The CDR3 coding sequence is TGTGCTAGTGGTTTGTCTTCTGGGACTCGGTACCTCAATGAGCAGTTCTTC.

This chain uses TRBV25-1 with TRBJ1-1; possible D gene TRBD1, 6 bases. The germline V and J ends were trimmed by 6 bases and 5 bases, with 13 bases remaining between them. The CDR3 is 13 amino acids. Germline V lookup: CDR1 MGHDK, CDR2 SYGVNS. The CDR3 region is CASSGIGGTEAFF. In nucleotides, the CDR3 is TGTGCCAGCAGCGGTATAGGGGGGACTGAAGCTTTCTTT.

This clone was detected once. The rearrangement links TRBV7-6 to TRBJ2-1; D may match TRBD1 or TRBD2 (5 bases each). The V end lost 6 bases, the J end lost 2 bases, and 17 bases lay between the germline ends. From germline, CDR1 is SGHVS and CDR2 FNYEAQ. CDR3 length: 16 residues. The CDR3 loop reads CASSFTGTDTYNEQFF. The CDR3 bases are TGTGCCAGCAGTTTTACCGGGACCGACACCTACAATGAGCAGTTCTTC.

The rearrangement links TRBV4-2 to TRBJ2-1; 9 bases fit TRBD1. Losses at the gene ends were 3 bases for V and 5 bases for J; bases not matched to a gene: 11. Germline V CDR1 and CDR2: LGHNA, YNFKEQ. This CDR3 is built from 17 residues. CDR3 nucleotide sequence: TGTGCCAGCAGCCATATTTCCGGGACAGGGATTGACAATGAGCAGTTCTTC. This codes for CASSHISGTGIDNEQFF.

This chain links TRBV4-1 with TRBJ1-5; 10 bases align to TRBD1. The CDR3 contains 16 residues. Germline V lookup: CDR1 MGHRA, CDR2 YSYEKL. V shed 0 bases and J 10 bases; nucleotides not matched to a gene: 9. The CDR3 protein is CASSQEPRDRGRPQHF. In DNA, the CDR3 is TGCGCCAGCAGCCAAGAGCCCCGGGACAGGGGCCGACCCCAGCATTTT.

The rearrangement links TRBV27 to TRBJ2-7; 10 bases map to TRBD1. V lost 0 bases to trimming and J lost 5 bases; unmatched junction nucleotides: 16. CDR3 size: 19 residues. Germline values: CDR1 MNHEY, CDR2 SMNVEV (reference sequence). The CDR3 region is CASSLSPYDRGLSTHEQYF. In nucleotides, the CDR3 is TGTGCCAGCAGTTTATCTCCATATGACAGGGGGCTTAGTACCCACGAGCAGTACTTC.

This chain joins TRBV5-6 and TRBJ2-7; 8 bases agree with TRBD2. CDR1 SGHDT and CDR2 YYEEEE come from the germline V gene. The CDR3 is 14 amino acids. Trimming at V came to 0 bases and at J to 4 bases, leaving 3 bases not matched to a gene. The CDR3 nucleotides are TGTGCCAGCAGCTTGGTGGTAGCGGGGTACGAGCAGTACTTC. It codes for CASSLVVAGYEQYF.

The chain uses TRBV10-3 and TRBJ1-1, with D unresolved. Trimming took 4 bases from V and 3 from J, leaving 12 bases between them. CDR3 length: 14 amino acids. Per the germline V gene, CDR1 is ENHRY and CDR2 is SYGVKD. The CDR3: CAISGTGFHTEAFF. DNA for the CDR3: TGTGCCATCAGTGGGACGGGATTTCACACTGAAGCTTTCTTT.

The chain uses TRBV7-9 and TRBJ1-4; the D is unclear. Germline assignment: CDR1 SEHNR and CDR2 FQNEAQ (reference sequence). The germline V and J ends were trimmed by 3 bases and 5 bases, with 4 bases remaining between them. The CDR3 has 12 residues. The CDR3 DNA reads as TGTGCCAGCAGCTTGGGGAATGAAAAACTGTTTTTT. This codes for CASSLGNEKLFF.

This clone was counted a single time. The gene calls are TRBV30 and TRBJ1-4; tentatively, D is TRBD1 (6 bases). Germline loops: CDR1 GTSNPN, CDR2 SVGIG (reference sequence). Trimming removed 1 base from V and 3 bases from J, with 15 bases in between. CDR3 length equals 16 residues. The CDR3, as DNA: TGTGCCTGGAGTGGAGGACGGGACAACCCTAATGAAAAACTGTTTTTT. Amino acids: CAWSGGRDNPNEKLFF.

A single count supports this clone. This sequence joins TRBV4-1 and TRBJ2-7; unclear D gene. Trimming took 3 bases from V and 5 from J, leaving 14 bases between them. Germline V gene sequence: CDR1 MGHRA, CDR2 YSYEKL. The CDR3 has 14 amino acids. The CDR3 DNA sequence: TGCGCCAGCAGCCACGCGATCCGAACTAACGAGCAGTACTTC. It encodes CASSHAIRTNEQYF.

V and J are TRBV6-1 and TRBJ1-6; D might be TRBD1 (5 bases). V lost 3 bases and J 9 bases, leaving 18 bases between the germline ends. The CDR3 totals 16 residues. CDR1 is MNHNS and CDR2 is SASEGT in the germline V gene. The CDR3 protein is CASSDLTGGGSSPLHF. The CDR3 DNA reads TGTGCCAGCAGTGACCTTACCGGGGGAGGTAGTTCACCCCTCCACTTT.

The CDR3 DNA reads as TGTGCCAGCAGCTTTCCCACAGATACGCAGTATTTT. It encodes CASSFPTDTQYF. The chain couples TRBV7-9 to TRBJ2-3; no clear D gene. There are 12 residues in the CDR3. The germline V and J ends were trimmed by 3 bases and 2 bases, with 3 bases remaining between them. The germline CDR1 and CDR2 sequences are SEHNR and FQNEAQ (reference sequence).

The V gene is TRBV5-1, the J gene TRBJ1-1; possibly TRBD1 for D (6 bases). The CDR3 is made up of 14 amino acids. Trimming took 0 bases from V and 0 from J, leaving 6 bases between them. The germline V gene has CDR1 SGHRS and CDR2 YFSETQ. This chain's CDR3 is CASSLEGVNTEAFF. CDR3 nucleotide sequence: TGCGCCAGCAGCTTGGAGGGGGTGAACACTGAAGCTTTCTTT.

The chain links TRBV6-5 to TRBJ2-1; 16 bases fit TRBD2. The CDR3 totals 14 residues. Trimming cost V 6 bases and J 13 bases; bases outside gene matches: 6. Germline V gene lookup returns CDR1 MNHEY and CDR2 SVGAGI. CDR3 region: CASRPGTSGRGQFF. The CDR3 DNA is TGTGCCAGCAGGCCCGGGACTAGCGGGAGGGGCCAGTTCTTC.

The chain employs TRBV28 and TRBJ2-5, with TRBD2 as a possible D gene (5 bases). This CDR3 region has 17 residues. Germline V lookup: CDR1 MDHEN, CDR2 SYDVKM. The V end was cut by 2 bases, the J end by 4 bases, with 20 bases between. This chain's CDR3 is CASSLPRHEIGGETQYF. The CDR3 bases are TGTGCCAGCAGTTTACCCCGACATGAGATTGGAGGAGAGACCCAGTACTTC. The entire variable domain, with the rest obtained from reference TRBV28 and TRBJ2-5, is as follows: DVKVTQSSRYLVKRTGEKVFLECVQDMDHENMFWYRQDPGLGLRLIYFSYDVKMKEKGDIPEGYSVSREKKERFSLILESASTNQTSMYLCASSLPRHEIGGETQYFGPGTRLLVL.

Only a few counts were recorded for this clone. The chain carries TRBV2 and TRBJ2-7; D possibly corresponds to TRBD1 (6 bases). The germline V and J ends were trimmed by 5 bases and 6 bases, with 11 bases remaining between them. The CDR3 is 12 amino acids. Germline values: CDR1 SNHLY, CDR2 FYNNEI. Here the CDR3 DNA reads TGTGCCAGCAGTCCAGGGGTTTCCGAGCAGTACTTC. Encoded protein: CASSPGVSEQYF.

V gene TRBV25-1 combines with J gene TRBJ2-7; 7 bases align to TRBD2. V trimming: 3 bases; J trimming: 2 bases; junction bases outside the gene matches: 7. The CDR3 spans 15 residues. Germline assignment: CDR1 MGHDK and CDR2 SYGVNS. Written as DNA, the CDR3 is TGTGCCAGCAGTGATAGGGAGGGAGCGACCTACGAGCAGTACTTC. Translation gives CASSDREGATYEQYF.

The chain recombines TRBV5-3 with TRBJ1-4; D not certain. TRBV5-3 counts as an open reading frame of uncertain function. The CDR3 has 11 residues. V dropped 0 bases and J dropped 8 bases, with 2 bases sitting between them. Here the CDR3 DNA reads TGTGCCAGAAGCTTGGAGGAAAAACTGTTTTTT. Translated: CARSLEEKLFF.